The T cell receptor (beta chain) under discussion was sequenced for a study of control samples from healthy donors and cancer patients. Profiling relied on immunoSEQ multiplex PCR, and the TCRdb table lists in-frame clones only, not all of them. Of approximately 100,000 clones in the sample, almost 85% are singletons; the top ten hold roughly 2%. This clonotype was obtained from a man aged 55 to 70 in good health. The sequenced sample was blood.

CDR3 in DNA: TGTGCCAGTAGTATAGATGGTGGGCGTGGGGGAAACAATGAGCAGTTCTTC. Its translation is CASSIDGGRGGNNEQFF. V is TRBV19 and J is TRBJ2-1, with D tentatively TRBD1 or TRBD2 (5 bases each). V gave up 0 bases and J gave up 5 bases, with 17 bases separating them. The germline CDR1 and CDR2 sequences are LNHDA and SQIVND (reference sequence). This CDR3 contains 17 residues. Together with reference TRBV19 and TRBJ2-1, the CDR3 gives the full variable domain: DGGITQSPKYLFRKEGQNVTLSCEQNLNHDAMYWYRQDPGQGLRLIYYSQIVNDFQKGDIAEGYSVSREKKESFPLTVTSAQKNPTAFYLCASSIDGGRGGNNEQFFGPGTRLTVL.